Below are 22 T cell receptor beta chains sequenced from a single sample in a study of STAT5B mutations in CD4+ large granular lymphocyte leukemia. Generated by immunoSEQ multiplex PCR, the TCRdb table keeps only in-frame clones and is missing some. The table shows more than 25,000 clones, with 65% to 85% occurring only once. Sequencing input: CD4+ T cells from blood buffy coats. These receptor sequences come from a human donor in good health.

This chain links TRBV5-1 with TRBJ2-1; D is perhaps TRBD2 (7 bases). Trimming removed 4 bases from V and 2 bases from J, with 16 bases in between. This CDR3 is 16 amino acids long. The germline V gene encodes CDR1 SGHRS and CDR2 YFSETQ. In DNA form, the CDR3 reads TGCGCCAGCAGCGTCGACGGGGGGCCCGCCTACAATGAGCAGTTCTTC. It encodes CASSVDGGPAYNEQFF.

V gene TRBV11-2 combines with J gene TRBJ2-4; 8 bases align to TRBD1. This CDR3 contains 14 residues. Germline loops: CDR1 SGHAT, CDR2 FQNNGV. J was trimmed by 8 bases and V by 6 bases; bases with no gene match: 9. CDR3 residues: CASRDTGGSDIQYF. Here the CDR3 DNA reads TGTGCCAGCAGGGATACAGGGGGAAGTGACATTCAGTACTTC. Supplemented by reference TRBV11-2 and TRBJ2-4, the full variable domain reads EAGVAQSPRYKIIEKRQSVAFWCNPISGHATLYWYQQILGQGPKLLIQFQNNGVVDDSQLPKDRFSAERLKGVDSTLKIQPAKLEDSAVYLCASRDTGGSDIQYFGAGTRLSVL.

This clone was seen just once. J is TRBJ1-6 and V is TRBV27; tentative D call: TRBD1 (5 bases). CDR1 is MNHEY, CDR2 SMNVEV, per germline (reference sequence). Trimming cost V 5 bases and J 2 bases, with 13 bases left between them. This CDR3 has 16 amino acids. CDR3 DNA: TGTGCCAGCAGTCCCCGACAGTTGGCCTATAATTCACCCCTCCACTTT. The encoded protein is CASSPRQLAYNSPLHF.

The CDR3 nucleotides are TGTGCCAGCAGCCAAGGCCCAGGGGGCGAGCAGTACTTC. Protein sequence: CASSQGPGGEQYF. The chain employs TRBV14 and TRBJ2-7, with 7 bases matching TRBD1. V gave up 1 base and J gave up 6 bases; unmatched junction bases: 3. This CDR3 has 13 residues. Germline values: CDR1 SGHDN, CDR2 FVKESK. Filled out from reference TRBV14 and TRBJ2-7, the complete variable domain reads EAGVTQFPSHSVIEKGQTVTLRCDPISGHDNLYWYRRVMGKEIKFLLHFVKESKQDESGMPNNRFLAERTGGTYSTLKVQPAELEDSGVYFCASSQGPGGEQYFGPGTRLTVT.

The chain combines TRBV2 with TRBJ2-1; 15 positions agree with TRBD2. CDR1 SNHLY and CDR2 FYNNEI come from the germline V gene. V shed 6 bases and J 7 bases; nucleotides not matched to a gene: 7. The CDR3 is 16 residues long. As DNA, the CDR3 is TGTGCCAGCAGCCGAGCTGGACTAGCGGGAGGGAATGAGCAGTTCTTC. Encoded protein: CASSRAGLAGGNEQFF.

The table lists this clone with a count of one. The genes are TRBV7-3 and TRBJ2-1; 8 bases match TRBD1. The V and J ends lost 4 bases and 5 bases, in that order; junction bases with no gene match: 7. CDR3 size: 15 residues. Germline V gene lookup returns CDR1 SGHTA and CDR2 FQGTGA. The CDR3 loop reads CASSSLGDRNNEQFF. The CDR3, as DNA: TGTGCCAGCAGCTCGCTAGGGGACAGGAACAATGAGCAGTTCTTC.

The genes are TRBV6-5 and TRBJ2-2; D unclear. V dropped 0 bases and J dropped 0 bases, with 5 bases sitting between them. The CDR3 is 15 residues long. CDR1 and CDR2 (germline): MNHEY, SVGAGI. CDR3 DNA: TGTGCCAGCAGTTACTCGGTCGCGAACACCGGGGAGCTGTTTTTT. Protein sequence: CASSYSVANTGELFF.

The gene calls are TRBV28 and TRBJ1-6; D gene uncertain. The ends were cut back, 4 bases at V and 7 bases at J, with 11 bases in the middle. The CDR3 loop spans 14 amino acids. Germline V gives CDR1 MDHEN, CDR2 SYDVKM. In DNA form, the CDR3 reads TGTGCCAGCAGTTCCCTGGACCAAAATTCACCCCTCCACTTT. It encodes CASSSLDQNSPLHF.

The chain employs TRBV27 and TRBJ2-5, with D unclear. Germline V lookup: CDR1 MNHEY, CDR2 SMNVEV (reference sequence). V lost 3 bases to trimming and J lost 4 bases, with 9 bases between them. This CDR3 comprises 13 residues. The CDR3 coding sequence is TGTGCCAGCAGTTTGATAGCAGGAGAGACCCAGTACTTC. It specifies CASSLIAGETQYF.

The chain links TRBV19 to TRBJ1-1; D gene ambiguous. Germline CDR1 reads LNHDA; CDR2 reads SQIVND (reference sequence). V lost 6 bases and J 7 bases, leaving 15 bases between the germline ends. This CDR3 is 13 amino acids long. The CDR3 is CASSWEDGREAFF. The CDR3 DNA sequence: TGTGCCAGTAGCTGGGAAGACGGCCGTGAAGCTTTCTTT.

The gene calls are TRBV6-5 and TRBJ1-4, with a tentative D call TRBD1 (5 bases). The germline V gene has CDR1 MNHEY and CDR2 SVGAGI. V gave up 6 bases and J gave up 3 bases, with 11 bases separating them. CDR3 length equals 14 residues. CDR3 region: CASSRGTPNEKLFF. CDR3 DNA: TGTGCCAGCAGCCGCGGGACCCCTAATGAAAAACTGTTTTTT.

This clone has a handful of counts. V is TRBV28 and J is TRBJ1-6; D may be TRBD1 (5 bases). V was shortened by 10 bases and J by 8 bases, with 15 bases between the two germline ends. Germline V gene data show CDR1 as MDHEN and CDR2 as SYDVKM. There are 13 residues in the CDR3. CDR3 bases: TGTGCCACCGGCAGGGTGGAGTATTCACCCCTCCACTTT. This encodes CATGRVEYSPLHF.

This chain connects TRBV7-9 to TRBJ2-7; no definite D call. Trimming took off 5 bases at V and 4 bases at J, with 12 bases between the two ends. This CDR3 has 13 residues. The germline CDR1 and CDR2 sequences are SEHNR and FQNEAQ (reference sequence). The CDR3 loop is CASSPPERYEQYF. The CDR3 bases are TGTGCCAGCAGCCCCCCAGAGAGATACGAGCAGTACTTC.

A few counts support this clone. The chain couples TRBV23-1 to TRBJ2-7; 8 positions agree with TRBD1. TRBV23-1 is placed among ORFs of uncertain function. This CDR3 region has 16 residues. Losses at the gene ends were 0 bases for V and 0 bases for J; bases not matched to a gene: 4. The CDR3 bases are TGCGCCAGCAGTCAATCGGGACAGGCGTCCTCCTACGAGCAGTACGTC. Residues: CASSQSGQASSYEQYV.

The chain's CDR3 is CASRPQVNTEAFF. The CDR3 DNA reads TGTGCCAGCAGACCACAAGTGAACACTGAAGCTTTCTTT. The chain combines TRBV6-6 with TRBJ1-1; no clear D gene. Germline assignment: CDR1 MNHNY and CDR2 SVGAGI (reference sequence). V was cut by 6 bases and J by 0 bases, with 8 bases left in between. This CDR3 contains 13 residues.

The CDR3 region is CASSRSGGWETQYF. DNA of the CDR3: TGTGCCAGCAGCCGATCGGGAGGGTGGGAGACCCAGTACTTC. The V call is TRBV14, the J call TRBJ2-5, with TRBD2 identical over 8 bases. V lost 4 bases to trimming and J lost 5 bases; unmatched junction nucleotides: 6. CDR1 is SGHDN and CDR2 is FVKESK in the germline V gene. The CDR3 consists of 14 residues.

This chain uses TRBV7-9 with TRBJ2-5; D is possibly TRBD2 (6 bases). The length of the CDR3 is 12 residues. Trimming took off 5 bases at V and 7 bases at J, with 11 bases between the two ends. Per the germline V gene, CDR1 is SEHNR and CDR2 is FQNEAQ (reference sequence). This CDR3 reads CASSPEGGTQYF. CDR3 nucleotide sequence: TGTGCCAGCAGCCCAGAGGGAGGGACCCAGTACTTC.

CDR3 sequence reads: CASSPVAGGPYEQYF. CDR3 DNA: TGTGCCAGCAGCCCCGTGGCGGGAGGACCCTACGAGCAGTACTTC. The chain joins TRBV14 to TRBJ2-7; 8 bases are a match to TRBD2. This CDR3 comprises 15 residues. J lost 2 bases, V lost 4 bases, and 7 bases had no gene match. Germline CDR1 SGHDN, CDR2 FVKESK. The variable domain in full, completed from reference TRBV14 and TRBJ2-7, reads EAGVTQFPSHSVIEKGQTVTLRCDPISGHDNLYWYRRVMGKEIKFLLHFVKESKQDESGMPNNRFLAERTGGTYSTLKVQPAELEDSGVYFCASSPVAGGPYEQYFGPGTRLTVT.

The rearrangement joins TRBV6-6 to TRBJ1-3; TRBD1 agrees at 7 bases. This CDR3 spans 16 amino acids. Trimming took 6 bases from V and 0 from J; bases not matched to a gene: 8. Germline assignment: CDR1 MNHNY and CDR2 SVGAGI (reference sequence). The CDR3 region has the DNA TGTGCCAGCAGAAACCAGGGGGTAGGCTCTGGAAACACCATATATTTT. This sequence encodes CASRNQGVGSGNTIYF.

The chain employs TRBV7-2 and TRBJ2-7, with 7 nucleotides matching TRBD2. J was trimmed by 1 base and V by 5 bases; bases with no gene match: 5. Looked up from germline, CDR1 is SGHTA and CDR2 is FQGNSA. There are 14 residues in the CDR3. CDR3: CASSRSSGSYEQYF. In DNA, the CDR3 is TGTGCCAGCAGCCGTTCTAGCGGATCCTACGAGCAGTACTTC. The full variable domain, completed using reference TRBV7-2 and TRBJ2-7, is GAGVSQSPSNKVTEKGKDVELRCDPISGHTALYWYRQSLGQGLEFLIYFQGNSAPDKSGLPSDRFSAERTGGSVSTLTIQRTQQEDSAVYLCASSRSSGSYEQYFGPGTRLTVT.

The count of this clone is one. The genes are TRBV30 and TRBJ1-2, with D possibly TRBD1 on 5 matching bases. The CDR3 is made up of 12 amino acids. Germline CDR1 is GTSNPN and CDR2 is SVGIG (reference sequence). V was shortened by 2 bases and J by 7 bases, with 11 bases between the two germline ends. The CDR3: CAWSPGAGGYTF. In DNA, the CDR3 is TGTGCCTGGAGTCCCGGGGCCGGTGGCTACACCTTC.

This clone has only one observation. This sequence joins TRBV28 and TRBJ2-3; perhaps TRBD2 as D (6 bases). Per the germline V gene, CDR1 is MDHEN and CDR2 is SYDVKM. CDR3 length: 14 residues. V lost 7 bases to trimming and J lost 6 bases, with 17 bases between them. CDR3 loop: CASTPGGGWDTQYF. The CDR3 region has the DNA TGTGCCAGCACCCCAGGTGGGGGGTGGGATACGCAGTATTTT.